The source of this T cell receptor beta chain is a study of identical twins. The junction had 5 bases not matched to a gene; V was cut back by 3 bases and J by 6 bases. Germline CDR1 and CDR2: SQVTM and ANQGSEA. This CDR3 contains 13 residues. Carrying unique molecular identifiers, the cDNA also gained a universal primer site through template switching. TCRdb reprocessed the 5' RACE reads with MiXCR, giving one entry per CDR3 protein. The repertoire holds roughly 250,000 distinct CDR3 sequences, over 12% seen once, with around 8.9% in the top ten. The chain has TRBV29-1 and TRBJ1-2; 9 positions match TRBD1. The sequence was obtained from a woman aged 18-30 years in good health. The sequenced material came from memory (CD45RO+) T cells sorted from blood. The CDR3 is CSVDRTGVDGYTF. In DNA, the CDR3 is TGCAGCGTTGACAGGACAGGGGTTGATGGCTACACCTTC.